Following are 29 T cell receptor beta chains from one sample sequenced in a study of long-term antiretroviral therapy in people with HIV. A v3.0 immunoSEQ assay was performed at survey level. Only in-frame clones appear in the TCRdb table, and some are missing; sequencing was by immunoSEQ multiplex PCR. The table lists tens of thousands of clones, roughly 85% of them singletons. This specimen was unsorted PBMCs, taken roughly 2.9 years before starting antiretroviral therapy. All receptors derive from a woman aged 25 to 45 with HIV.

The genes are TRBV29-1 and TRBJ1-1, with 9 bases aligning to TRBD1. Germline V gene data show CDR1 as SQVTM and CDR2 as ANQGSEA. The CDR3 is made up of 12 amino acids. V was pared by 6 bases and J by 10 bases, with 9 bases of the junction left unmatched. Here the CDR3 DNA reads TGCAGCGTCATGGGACAGGGTGTGGGAGCTTTCTTT. This gives the protein CSVMGQGVGAFF.

This clone was seen once. V usage is TRBV6-1 and J usage is TRBJ1-1; D is undetermined. Deletions cut 3 bases from V and 0 bases from J, with 5 bases between. This CDR3 contains 13 residues. Germline CDR1 MNHNS, CDR2 SASEGT. CDR3 DNA: TGTGCCAGCAGTGAGTTCCTGAACACTGAAGCTTTCTTT. This gives the protein CASSEFLNTEAFF.

CDR3 loop: CSVRTSGGDTDTQYF. The CDR3 region has the DNA TGCAGCGTGAGGACTAGCGGGGGCGACACAGATACGCAGTATTTT. The rearrangement joins TRBV29-1 to TRBJ2-3, with 13 bases matching TRBD2. V shed 6 bases, J shed 2 bases, and the junction held 5 bases outside the gene matches. Germline V gives CDR1 SQVTM, CDR2 ANQGSEA. The CDR3 consists of 15 residues.

The chain combines TRBV6-1 with TRBJ1-2, with 7 bases that match TRBD1. Germline CDR1 reads MNHNS; CDR2 reads SASEGT. This CDR3 region has 15 residues. The junction had 5 bases not matched to a gene; V was cut back by 0 bases and J by 4 bases. In nucleotides, the CDR3 is TGTGCCAGCAGTGAAGCGCCAGGGGGGCCCTATGGCTACACCTTC. This translates into CASSEAPGGPYGYTF.

The J gene is TRBJ1-4, the V gene TRBV5-6; perhaps TRBD1 as D (6 bases). Trimming pared 5 bases from V and 6 bases from J, leaving 17 bases between. This CDR3 contains 15 residues. Looked up from germline, CDR1 is SGHDT and CDR2 is YYEEEE. The CDR3, as DNA: TGTGCCAGCAGTAACGGGGGGCTCTCCGATGAAAAACTGTTTTTT. Its translation is CASSNGGLSDEKLFF. The complete variable domain, with remaining parts taken from reference TRBV5-6 and TRBJ1-4, reads DAGVTQSPTHLIKTRGQQVTLRCSPKSGHDTVSWYQQALGQGPQFIFQYYEEEERQRGNFPDRFSGHQFPNYSSELNVNALLLGDSALYLCASSNGGLSDEKLFFGSGTQLSVL.

The sample holds a few counts of this clone. This chain uses TRBV7-3 with TRBJ2-7; D is possibly TRBD1 or TRBD2 (5 bases each). The germline V gene encodes CDR1 SGHTA and CDR2 FQGTGA. The V end lost 0 bases, the J end lost 0 bases, and 9 bases lay between the germline ends. The CDR3 sequence is 15 residues long. CDR3 in amino acids: CASSLTAGTSYEQYF. CDR3 DNA sequence: TGTGCCAGCAGCTTAACCGCAGGGACCTCCTACGAGCAGTACTTC. Variable domain in full (rest from reference TRBV7-3 and TRBJ2-7): GAGVSQTPSNKVTEKGKYVELRCDPISGHTALYWYRQSLGQGPEFLIYFQGTGAADDSGLPNDRFFAVRPEGSVSTLKIQRTERGDSAVYLCASSLTAGTSYEQYFGPGTRLTVT.

The V call is TRBV4-1, the J call TRBJ1-1, with a possible D match to TRBD1 (6 bases). V dropped 4 bases and J dropped 11 bases, with 23 bases sitting between them. The CDR3 has 15 residues. Germline V gene sequence: CDR1 MGHRA, CDR2 YSYEKL. The CDR3 loop is CASSPISGQNQGAFF. CDR3 bases: TGCGCCAGCAGCCCAATCTCCGGACAGAACCAGGGGGCTTTCTTT.

Note on this clone: Germline is not matched at one junction end, which may reflect a read error. This chain joins TRBV5-1 and TRBJ2-5; unclear D gene. The germline V gene has CDR1 SGHRS and CDR2 YFSETQ. The CDR3 runs to 15 residues. The CDR3 region has the DNA TGCGCCAGCCGCTTGAGCACCCCCCCCCAAGAGACCCAGTACTTC. Translation gives CASRLSTPPQETQYF. The whole variable domain, remainder taken from reference TRBV5-1 and TRBJ2-5, is KAGVTQTPRYLIKTRGQQVTLSCSPISGHRSVSWYQQTPGQGLQFLFEYFSETQRNKGNFPGRFSGRQFSNSRSEMNVSTLELGDSALYLCASRLSTPPQETQYFGPGTRLLVL.

The rearrangement links TRBV27 to TRBJ1-5; TRBD1 matches 8 bases. The CDR3 covers 14 residues. The J segment lost 3 bases and the V segment lost 3 bases, leaving 1 base of the junction unmatched. Germline CDR1 MNHEY, CDR2 SMNVEV (reference sequence). The CDR3 nucleotides are TGTGCCAGCAGTTTGGACAGGGCCAATCAGCCCCAGCATTTT. Translated: CASSLDRANQPQHF.

By share of the sample, this clone is medium-sized. The rearrangement uses TRBV27 and TRBJ2-2; D is undetermined. The CDR3 runs 12 residues. Germline loops: CDR1 MNHEY, CDR2 SMNVEV (reference sequence). Trimming left V 5 bases short and J 5 bases short, with 6 bases between. For the CDR3, the DNA is TGTGCCAGCAGTGGAACGACCGGGGAGCTGTTTTTT. As protein: CASSGTTGELFF.

The chain joins TRBV5-5 to TRBJ1-1; 7 bases fit TRBD1. Germline V gives CDR1 SGHKS, CDR2 YYEKEE (reference sequence). The CDR3 sequence is 16 residues long. Trimming cost V 4 bases and J 0 bases; bases outside gene matches: 9. The CDR3 loop reads CASSPGGGFMNTEAFF. The CDR3 DNA reads TGTGCCAGCAGCCCGGGAGGGGGCTTCATGAACACTGAAGCTTTCTTT. The full variable domain, rest sourced from reference TRBV5-5 and TRBJ1-1, is DAGVTQSPTHLIKTRGQQVTLRCSPISGHKSVSWYQQVLGQGPQFIFQYYEKEERGRGNFPDRFSARQFPNYSSELNVNALLLGDSALYLCASSPGGGFMNTEAFFGQGTRLTVV.

V is TRBV5-1 and J is TRBJ2-5; perhaps TRBD1 as D (5 bases). Germline CDR1 SGHRS, CDR2 YFSETQ. The CDR3 has 15 residues. V was pared by 0 bases and J by 5 bases, with 14 bases between. The CDR3 spells CASSLGRGTQETQYF. Written as DNA, the CDR3 is TGCGCCAGCAGCTTGGGAAGGGGAACGCAGGAGACCCAGTACTTC.

This chain links TRBV27 with TRBJ1-2; D might be TRBD1 (5 bases). Deletions cut 6 bases from V and 7 bases from J, with 18 bases between. The germline V gene has CDR1 MNHEY and CDR2 SMNVEV (reference sequence). This CDR3 has 14 residues. CDR3 amino acids: CASRGTTLGVGYTF. The CDR3 nucleotides read TGTGCCAGCAGGGGTACGACCCTGGGGGTTGGCTACACCTTC.

The rearrangement links TRBV5-1 to TRBJ2-5; D is undetermined. Germline loops: CDR1 SGHRS, CDR2 YFSETQ. The CDR3 runs to 12 residues. Trimming left V 5 bases short and J 2 bases short, with 7 bases between. The CDR3 bases are TGCGCCAGCAGAGGTCAGCAAGAGACCCAGTACTTC. Its translation: CASRGQQETQYF.

V usage is TRBV9 and J usage is TRBJ1-2, with a tentative D call TRBD1 (6 bases). The CDR3 extends over 15 amino acids. Trimming shortened V by 3 bases and J by 5 bases, and 17 bases separated the two germline ends. Looked up from germline, CDR1 is SGDLS and CDR2 is YYNGEE. As DNA, the CDR3 is TGTGCCAGCAGCGGTACAGGGCAAGAGGGGTATGGCTACACCTTC. Its protein is CASSGTGQEGYGYTF.

This sequence joins TRBV7-2 and TRBJ1-1; 7 bases are a match to TRBD1. The CDR3 loop spans 15 amino acids. Germline CDR1 SGHTA, CDR2 FQGNSA. Trimming cost V 5 bases and J 0 bases; bases outside gene matches: 6. CDR3 sequence reads: CASSPQTGMNTEAFF. CDR3 DNA: TGTGCCAGCAGCCCCCAGACAGGGATGAACACTGAAGCTTTCTTT.

The chain carries TRBV6-5 and TRBJ2-7; D is uncertain. Germline CDR1 MNHEY, CDR2 SVGAGI. The CDR3 loop spans 11 amino acids. Trimming shortened V by 7 bases and J by 6 bases, and 10 bases separated the two germline ends. The CDR3 coding sequence is TGTGCCAGCACAAAGGGATCCGAGCAGTACTTC. This translates into CASTKGSEQYF.

The rearrangement uses TRBV7-2 and TRBJ1-3; perhaps TRBD1 as D (5 bases). CDR1 and CDR2 from the germline V gene are SGHTA and FQGNSA. The germline V and J ends were trimmed by 1 base and 0 bases, with 7 bases remaining between them. The CDR3 loop spans 15 amino acids. The CDR3 protein is CASSLEGSSGNTIYF. DNA of the CDR3: TGTGCCAGCAGCTTAGAGGGGAGCTCTGGAAACACCATATATTTT.

V and J are TRBV9 and TRBJ2-2; D call uncertain. Trimming stripped 0 bases from V and 6 bases from J, with 21 bases between. Germline V gene lookup returns CDR1 SGDLS and CDR2 YYNGEE. This CDR3 spans 18 amino acids. In DNA, the CDR3 is TGTGCCAGCAGCGTAGACGCTCCATTCACCCTTACTTCCGGGGAGCTGTTTTTT. As protein: CASSVDAPFTLTSGELFF.

This chain uses TRBV4-1 with TRBJ2-3; 15 nucleotides agree with TRBD2. The CDR3 has 20 amino acids. With 2 bases clipped from V and 0 bases from J, the junction kept 9 bases outside the gene matches. Looked up from germline, CDR1 is MGHRA and CDR2 is YSYEKL. CDR3 DNA sequence: TGCGCCAGCAGCCAATTTCCCTTCGGGACTAGCGGGGGGAGCACAGATACGCAGTATTTT. It yields the protein CASSQFPFGTSGGSTDTQYF.

This chain joins TRBV5-6 and TRBJ2-2; 8 bases are a match to TRBD2. The CDR3 spans 14 residues. V was pared by 4 bases and J by 4 bases, with 3 bases of the junction left unmatched. The germline V gene has CDR1 SGHDT and CDR2 YYEEEE. The CDR3 DNA reads as TGTGCCAGCAGCCCCGGGACTAGCACCGGGGAGCTGTTTTTT. This sequence encodes CASSPGTSTGELFF.

The chain is built from TRBV7-8 and TRBJ1-4; no clear D. The CDR3 runs to 13 residues. CDR1 SGHVS and CDR2 FQNEAQ come from the germline V gene. V shed 5 bases and J shed 4 bases, with 8 bases lying between them. In DNA, the CDR3 is TGTGCCAGCAGCCCGTTCCTTAATGAAAAACTGTTTTTT. Encoded protein: CASSPFLNEKLFF. Full variable domain (remainder filled in from reference TRBV7-8 and TRBJ1-4): GAGVSQSPRYKVAKRGQDVALRCDPISGHVSLFWYQQALGQGPEFLTYFQNEAQLDKSGLPSDRFFAERPEGSVSTLKIQRTQQEDSAVYLCASSPFLNEKLFFGSGTQLSVL.

The V and J genes are TRBV30 and TRBJ2-5; D perhaps matches TRBD1 (5 bases). The V gene's germline CDR1 is GTSNPN and CDR2 SVGIG (reference sequence). The CDR3 has 15 residues. With 4 bases removed from V and 4 bases from J, the gap between germline ends came to 19 bases. In DNA form, the CDR3 reads TGTGCCTGGACCAGACCCAGGGTCCTAATAGAGACCCAGTACTTC. Amino acids: CAWTRPRVLIETQYF.

The CDR3 is CASSPYSESYEQYV. The CDR3 DNA reads as TGTGCCAGCTCACCGTACAGTGAATCCTACGAGCAGTACGTC. V usage is TRBV18 and J usage is TRBJ2-7; D not resolved. CDR1 KGHSH and CDR2 LQKENI come from the germline V gene. V lost 3 bases and J 1 base, leaving 10 bases between the germline ends. CDR3 length: 14 residues.

This rearrangement joins TRBV4-1 to TRBJ2-7; D might be TRBD2 (5 bases). Between the trimmed V and J ends, which lost 4 bases and 2 bases, there was a span of 12 bases. The germline CDR1 and CDR2 sequences are MGHRA and YSYEKL. This CDR3 is 14 amino acids long. The CDR3 nucleotides are TGCGCCAGCAGCCGCCCGGACTCGACCTACGAGCAGTACTTC. Its translation: CASSRPDSTYEQYF.

This clone was recorded a few times. The V and J genes are TRBV4-2 and TRBJ1-3, with 7 bases lining up with TRBD1. Trimming cost V 0 bases and J 7 bases; bases outside gene matches: 9. The CDR3 is 16 amino acids. CDR1 LGHNA and CDR2 YNFKEQ come from the germline V gene. The DNA for the CDR3 is TGTGCCAGCAGCCAAGATCCGTCGACAGGGAGTAACACCATATATTTT. The encoded protein is CASSQDPSTGSNTIYF.

The J gene is TRBJ1-2, the V gene TRBV4-2, with D possibly TRBD1 on 6 matching bases. Germline values: CDR1 LGHNA, CDR2 YNFKEQ. The ends were cut back, 4 bases at V and 6 bases at J, with 12 bases in the middle. This CDR3 is built from 13 residues. The CDR3 DNA follows: TGTGCCAGCAGCCCCACAGGGCGTCATGGCTACACCTTC. Translation: CASSPTGRHGYTF.

This chain connects TRBV10-2 to TRBJ1-5; D is ambiguous. CDR3 size: 12 residues. V was cut by 1 base and J by 6 bases, with 4 bases left in between. Germline V gene lookup returns CDR1 WSHSY and CDR2 SAAADI. The CDR3 region is CASSELAQPQHF. CDR3 coding DNA: TGCGCCAGCAGTGAGTTGGCTCAGCCCCAGCATTTT.

This clone was observed a few times. The gene calls are TRBV19 and TRBJ2-3; tentative D call: TRBD2 (7 bases). Germline values: CDR1 LNHDA, CDR2 SQIVND (reference sequence). There are 14 residues in the CDR3. V was pared by 7 bases and J by 3 bases, with 14 bases between. This chain's CDR3 is CASTGRGLTDTQYF. The CDR3 DNA reads as TGTGCCAGTACGGGGCGGGGGCTTACAGATACGCAGTATTTT.